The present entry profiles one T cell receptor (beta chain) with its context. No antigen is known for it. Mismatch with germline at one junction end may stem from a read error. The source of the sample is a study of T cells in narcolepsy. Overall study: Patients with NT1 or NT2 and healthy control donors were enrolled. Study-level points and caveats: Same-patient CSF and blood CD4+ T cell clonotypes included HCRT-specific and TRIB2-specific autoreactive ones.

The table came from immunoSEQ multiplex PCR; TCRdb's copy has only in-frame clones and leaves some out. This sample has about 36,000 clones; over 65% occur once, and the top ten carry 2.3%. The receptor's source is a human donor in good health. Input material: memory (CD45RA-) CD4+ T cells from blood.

In nucleotides, the CDR3 is TGTGCCAGCCCACCTGACGGTAGGAGGCTGTTTTTT. This translates into CASPPDGRRLFF. The chain couples TRBV18 to TRBJ2-2, with D unclear. The length of the CDR3 is 12 residues. Per germline, CDR1 KGHSH and CDR2 LQKENI.